Listed here are 24 T cell receptor beta chains from one sample, sequenced in a study of metastatic and nonmetastatic thyroid tumors. Among the patients, none had received any treatment before thyroid surgery. MiXCR re-clonotyped the PCR reads for TCRdb. Here the sample spans some 27,000 clones, 3.7% being singletons. The sequencing input was blood. The receptors derive from a male donor with papillary thyroid cancer or a benign thyroid nodule (not recorded which). Some clones in this sample may be carry-over from other donors' samples.

This chain connects TRBV28 to TRBJ2-5, with D possibly matching TRBD2 (5 bases). Between the trimmed V and J ends, which lost 4 bases and 1 base, there was a span of 13 bases. The CDR3 contains 15 residues. CDR1 is MDHEN and CDR2 is SYDVKM in the germline V gene. The CDR3 region has the DNA TGTGCCAGCAGTTCCATCGGGCGGGTCCAAGAGACCCAGTACTTC. This encodes CASSSIGRVQETQYF.

This clone was recorded at least ten times. V is TRBV19 and J is TRBJ1-5; D might be TRBD1 (5 bases). The CDR3 spans 15 residues. Germline V gene sequence: CDR1 LNHDA, CDR2 SQIVND (reference sequence). Deletions cut 5 bases from V and 1 base from J, with 12 bases between. The CDR3 here is CASSFPGTSNQPQHF. CDR3 DNA: TGTGCCAGTAGTTTTCCGGGGACCAGCAATCAGCCCCAGCATTTT.

The V and J genes are TRBV19 and TRBJ1-6; D perhaps matches TRBD1 (6 bases). Between the trimmed V and J ends, which lost 1 base and 13 bases, there was a span of 14 bases. The CDR3 contains 14 residues. Germline V gives CDR1 LNHDA, CDR2 SQIVND (reference sequence). The CDR3 DNA follows: TGTGCCAGTAGTATAGCCAGGGGTGGTCTGCCCCTCCACTTT. Protein product: CASSIARGGLPLHF.

This clone was counted a few times. The CDR3 region has the DNA TGTGCCAGTAGTACGGGGGGAGCTAATGAAAAACTGTTTTTT. This translates into CASSTGGANEKLFF. J is TRBJ1-4 and V is TRBV19; D may be TRBD1 (5 bases). Germline V gene lookup returns CDR1 LNHDA and CDR2 SQIVND (reference sequence). CDR3 length: 14 amino acids. V was shortened by 4 bases and J by 3 bases, with 9 bases between the two germline ends.

The gene calls are TRBV20-1 and TRBJ1-5; tentative D call: TRBD1 (5 bases). The CDR3 extends over 14 amino acids. V gave up 3 bases and J gave up 2 bases, with 11 bases separating them. The germline gives CDR1 DFQATT, CDR2 SNEGSKA (reference sequence). CDR3 region: CSASEAGRNQPQHF. As DNA, the CDR3 is TGCAGTGCTAGCGAGGCAGGGCGCAATCAGCCCCAGCATTTT.

A few counts support this clone. V is TRBV3-1 and J is TRBJ2-2; TRBD2 aligns across 10 bases. V was pared by 6 bases and J by 1 base, with 8 bases of the junction left unmatched. The germline CDR1 and CDR2 sequences are LGHDT and YNNKEL (reference sequence). This CDR3 comprises 17 residues. This chain's CDR3 is CASRLSGGGMNTGELFF. As DNA, the CDR3 is TGTGCCAGCAGACTCAGCGGGGGGGGTATGAACACCGGGGAGCTGTTTTTT.

On this clone: This sequence may be a read error, since a much larger clone differs from it by one base. V and J are TRBV6-2 or TRBV6-3 and TRBJ1-1; D is unresolved. This CDR3 is built from 14 residues. Trimming left V 4 bases short and J 4 bases short, with 13 bases between. Germline V gene data show CDR1 as MNHEY and CDR2 as SVGEGT. Here the CDR3 DNA reads TGTGCCAGCAGTTCCCCCCCCTGGGTCACTGAAGCTTTCTTT. It codes for CASSSPPWVTEAFF.

The rearrangement joins TRBV6-4 to TRBJ2-1; D may be TRBD2 (5 bases). CDR1 MRHNA and CDR2 SNTAGT come from the germline V gene. The germline V and J ends were trimmed by 10 bases and 7 bases, with 23 bases remaining between them. This CDR3 has 15 amino acids. The CDR3 region has the DNA TGTGCCACCCCCCTTTTCTGGCGTGAGGGAAATGAGCAGTTCTTC. Its translation is CATPLFWREGNEQFF.

The sample holds a few counts of this clone. The V gene is TRBV28, the J gene TRBJ1-6; D perhaps matches TRBD1 (5 bases). Trimming removed 2 bases at V and 9 bases at J, with 17 bases between. CDR3 length: 16 amino acids. In germline, CDR1 is MDHEN, CDR2 SYDVKM. CDR3 nucleotide sequence: TGTGCCAGCAGTTTACCGCAGGGATCGGGGAGTTCACCCCTCCACTTT. The encoded protein is CASSLPQGSGSSPLHF.

This clone is termed medium-sized. V is TRBV19 and J is TRBJ1-5; perhaps TRBD1 as D (5 bases). CDR3 size: 13 residues. V was pared by 8 bases and J by 4 bases, with 12 bases between. Germline lookup yields CDR1 LNHDA and CDR2 SQIVND (reference sequence). The CDR3 here is CASLGGGNQPQHF. The CDR3 coding sequence is TGTGCCAGTCTAGGTGGGGGGAATCAGCCCCAGCATTTT.

This clone was seen ten or more times. This chain connects TRBV29-1 to TRBJ2-7; 7 bases map to TRBD2. V dropped 4 bases and J dropped 7; count of bases not matched to a gene: 10. This CDR3 region has 13 residues. Looked up from germline, CDR1 is SQVTM and CDR2 is ANQGSEA. As DNA, the CDR3 is TGCAGCGTTGGCCCTAGCGGACTAAGGGAGCAGTACTTC. Translated, it gives CSVGPSGLREQYF.

This clone was counted only a few times. The chain links TRBV7-8 to TRBJ1-2; D may be TRBD1 (6 bases). Germline V gene lookup returns CDR1 SGHVS and CDR2 FQNEAQ. Trimming stripped 5 bases from V and 4 bases from J, with 11 bases between. The CDR3 contains 13 residues. The CDR3 loop is CASSTRQAYGYTF. The CDR3, as DNA: TGTGCCAGCAGCACGAGACAGGCCTATGGCTACACCTTC.

Within the sample, this clone is medium-sized. The rearrangement uses TRBV28 and TRBJ2-7, with TRBD2 matching over 7 bases. This CDR3 contains 13 residues. Germline CDR1 MDHEN, CDR2 SYDVKM. V was clipped by 10 bases and J by 0 bases; unmatched bases: 6. The CDR3 nucleotides are TGTGCCATCCGGGGGGAAAGCTCCTACGAGCAGTACTTC. Translation gives CAIRGESSYEQYF.

This clone was found many times. V usage is TRBV9 and J usage is TRBJ2-7, with 8 bases lining up with TRBD1. The length of the CDR3 is 13 residues. Trimming at V came to 3 bases and at J to 2 bases, leaving 1 base not matched to a gene. Germline loops: CDR1 SGDLS, CDR2 YYNGEE. CDR3 nucleotide sequence: TGTGCCAGCAGCGGGGACAGGACCTACGAGCAGTACTTC. It yields the protein CASSGDRTYEQYF. Complete variable domain (other parts from reference TRBV9 and TRBJ2-7): DSGVTQTPKHLITATGQRVTLRCSPRSGDLSVYWYQQSLDQGLQFLIQYYNGEERAKGNILERFSAQQFPDLHSELNLSSLELGDSALYFCASSGDRTYEQYFGPGTRLTVT.

This clone was picked up a small number of times. The chain links TRBV28 to TRBJ1-2, with D maybe TRBD1 (5 bases). Germline CDR1 MDHEN, CDR2 SYDVKM. This CDR3 region has 15 residues. Trimming left V 4 bases short and J 5 bases short, with 17 bases between. This CDR3 reads CASSSQGVGIYGYTF. The CDR3 DNA is TGTGCCAGCAGTTCCCAGGGAGTCGGGATATATGGCTACACCTTC.

The chain joins TRBV19 to TRBJ2-7; TRBD1 might be the D (5 bases). Per germline, CDR1 LNHDA and CDR2 SQIVND (reference sequence). This CDR3 has 13 residues. The V end was cut by 4 bases, the J end by 4 bases, with 11 bases between. The CDR3 loop is CASSKKDRYEQYF. The CDR3 bases are TGTGCCAGTAGTAAAAAAGACAGATACGAGCAGTACTTC.

This clone was counted only a few times. The chain is built from TRBV12-3 or TRBV12-4 and TRBJ1-1; no reliable D call. V was shortened by 9 bases and J by 1 base, with 18 bases between the two germline ends. The CDR3 covers 15 residues. The CDR3 sequence is CASSSPGPQNTEAFF. CDR3 sequence (DNA): TGTGCCAGTAGCTCGCCTGGACCGCAGAACACTGAAGCTTTCTTT.

On this clone itself: At one end, the junction sequence differs from germline, possibly due to a read error. The gene calls are TRBV28 and TRBJ2-3; no reliable D call. In germline, CDR1 is MDHEN, CDR2 SYDVKM. CDR3 length equals 13 residues. CDR3 region: CASSSGSTDTQNF. The CDR3 coding sequence is TGTGCCAGCAGCTCGGGTAGCACAGATACACAGAATTTT.

This clone was seen at least ten times. This chain connects TRBV7-2 to TRBJ2-5; D is possibly TRBD1 (6 bases). V dropped 6 bases and J dropped 5 bases, with 13 bases sitting between them. CDR1 is SGHTA, CDR2 FQGNSA, per germline. The CDR3 runs to 13 residues. The CDR3 nucleotides read TGTGCCAGCAGACGAACAGGGATGGAGACCCAGTACTTC. Its translation is CASRRTGMETQYF.

The chain uses TRBV11-2 and TRBJ1-2; perhaps TRBD1 as D (5 bases). Trimming took off 1 base at V and 3 bases at J, with 9 bases between the two ends. Germline V gene sequence: CDR1 SGHAT, CDR2 FQNNGV. The CDR3 is 14 residues long. The CDR3 reads CASSLAGVDYGYTF. In DNA form, the CDR3 reads TGTGCCAGCAGCTTAGCGGGGGTAGACTATGGCTACACCTTC.

This clone was counted at least ten times. This chain connects TRBV20-1 to TRBJ2-3, with TRBD2 matching over 10 bases. The CDR3 runs 15 residues. Germline-derived CDR1 and CDR2 are DFQATT and SNEGSKA (reference sequence). The trim removed 2 bases at V and 6 bases at J, leaving 8 bases unmatched. The CDR3, as DNA: TGCAGTGCTAGATCCGTAGCGGGAGGAGGGGATACGCAGTATTTT. Translated, it gives CSARSVAGGGDTQYF.

The chain couples TRBV6-2 or TRBV6-3 to TRBJ1-1; 10 bases agree with TRBD1. Germline CDR1 and CDR2: MNHEY and SVGEGT. V trimming: 6 bases; J trimming: 6 bases; junction bases outside the gene matches: 10. The CDR3 is made up of 15 amino acids. In DNA, the CDR3 is TGTGCCAGCAGCGGTCAGACAGGGGGCATCGCTGAAGCTTTCTTT. It yields the protein CASSGQTGGIAEAFF.

This clone was detected ten times or more. V usage is TRBV9 and J usage is TRBJ2-5; weak D call: TRBD2 (6 bases). The germline CDR1 and CDR2 sequences are SGDLS and YYNGEE. V was pared by 4 bases and J by 2 bases, with 12 bases between. The CDR3 has 14 residues. The CDR3 spells CASSPLAEQETQYF. In nucleotides, the CDR3 is TGTGCCAGCAGCCCCTTAGCGGAACAAGAGACCCAGTACTTC.

This clone came up many times. The chain combines TRBV20-1 with TRBJ2-7; 8 bases are shared with TRBD1. Trimming cost V 3 bases and J 9 bases; bases outside gene matches: 10. Germline values: CDR1 DFQATT, CDR2 SNEGSKA (reference sequence). The CDR3 runs 13 residues. The chain's CDR3 is CSARGTGSPAQYF. The CDR3, as DNA: TGCAGTGCTAGGGGGACAGGATCCCCGGCGCAGTACTTC.